The sample holds a few counts of the clone carrying this TCR beta chain. This entry is derived from a study of blood T cell repertoires in COVID-19. Study-wide context: The samples span acute and convalescent COVID-19 from the United States, Italy and Spain.

As originally analysed: From reference gene primer amplification, estimates of nucleated cell counts were derived. Profiled with immunoSEQ multiplex PCR; TCRdb holds only in-frame clones, not every one. For V, J and clone size, that table is used; D and trimming come from the DNA. The sample consists of around 26,000 clones, around 85% of them appearing once. The CDR3 is 15 residues long. The germline gives CDR1 SGDLS, CDR2 YYNGEE. V lost 0 bases, J lost 3 bases, and 12 bases lay in between. The chain carries TRBV9 and TRBJ1-2; D call uncertain. The origin of this receptor is a human donor in a cohort sampled during active COVID-19. Sequenced material: peripheral blood. The chain's CDR3 is CASSVGEADYYGYTF. The DNA for the CDR3 is TGTGCCAGCAGCGTAGGGGAAGCGGACTACTATGGCTACACCTTC. Complete variable domain (other parts from reference TRBV9 and TRBJ1-2): DSGVTQTPKHLITATGQRVTLRCSPRSGDLSVYWYQQSLDQGLQFLIQYYNGEERAKGNILERFSAQQFPDLHSELNLSSLELGDSALYFCASSVGEADYYGYTFGSGTRLTVV.